The 8 T cell receptor beta chains below were found in one sample sequenced in a study of blood T cell repertoires in COVID-19. Using immunoSEQ multiplex PCR, the repertoire was profiled, and TCRdb retains in-frame clones only, with some absent. This table has 240,000 or so clones, more than 70% appearing once. Material for sequencing was peripheral blood. These receptors all come from a man of 80 years or more with acute or convalescent COVID-19.

The chain is built from TRBV7-2 and TRBJ2-7, with TRBD1 identical over 11 bases. Germline V gives CDR1 SGHTA, CDR2 FQGNSA. The CDR3 spans 15 residues. The trim removed 1 base at V and 7 bases at J, leaving 6 bases unmatched. The CDR3 DNA reads as TGTGCCAGCAGCTTAGAGGGGACAGGGGGTCGGGAGCAGTACTTC. Its protein product is CASSLEGTGGREQYF. The full variable domain, completed using reference TRBV7-2 and TRBJ2-7, is GAGVSQSPSNKVTEKGKDVELRCDPISGHTALYWYRQSLGQGLEFLIYFQGNSAPDKSGLPSDRFSAERTGGSVSTLTIQRTQQEDSAVYLCASSLEGTGGREQYFGPGTRLTVT.

The rearrangement links TRBV2 to TRBJ2-2, with D perhaps matching TRBD2 (5 bases). V lost 7 bases and J 5 bases, leaving 8 bases between the germline ends. Germline CDR1 and CDR2: SNHLY and FYNNEI. There are 12 residues in the CDR3. Here the CDR3 DNA reads TGTGCCAGCAACCGGGGAACCGGGGAGCTGTTTTTT. Protein product: CASNRGTGELFF. Full variable domain (rest looked up from reference TRBV2 and TRBJ2-2): EPEVTQTPSHQVTQMGQEVILRCVPISNHLYFYWYRQILGQKVEFLVSFYNNEISEKSEIFDDQFSVERPDGSNFTLKIRSTKLEDSAMYFCASNRGTGELFFGEGSRLTVL.

The CDR3 bases are TGTGCCAGCAGTTTAAGCGGCGGGGGGAGCTCCTACGAGCAGTACTTC. Translating gives CASSLSGGGSSYEQYF. The gene calls are TRBV28 and TRBJ2-7, with 8 bases aligning to TRBD2. V lost 2 bases and J lost 0; bases outside the gene matches: 6. Germline-derived CDR1 and CDR2 are MDHEN and SYDVKM. The CDR3 sequence is 16 residues long.

The chain couples TRBV3-1 (or the pseudogene TRBV3-2) to TRBJ1-5; D uncertain. CDR3 length equals 14 residues. Germline V CDR1 and CDR2: LGHDT, YNNKEL (reference sequence). Trimming took 4 bases from V and 0 from J, leaving 7 bases between them. The chain's CDR3 is CASSPSLSNQPQHF. CDR3 coding DNA: TGTGCCAGCAGCCCCAGTCTTAGCAATCAGCCCCAGCATTTT.

This clone has just a few counts. This chain connects TRBV6-4 to TRBJ1-1; perhaps TRBD1 as D (6 bases). Per germline, CDR1 MRHNA and CDR2 SNTAGT. The CDR3 has 15 amino acids. Deletions cut 6 bases from V and 7 bases from J, with 21 bases between. The CDR3 here is CASRPTGTPVGEAFF. The CDR3 region has the DNA TGTGCCAGCAGACCCACCGGGACACCCGTCGGTGAAGCTTTCTTT.

As for this clone: An end of the junction does not agree with germline; a read error may underlie this. This chain joins TRBV20-1 and TRBJ2-5; possible D gene TRBD2, 6 bases. The CDR3 consists of 18 residues. Per germline, CDR1 DFQATT and CDR2 SNEGSKA (reference sequence). The CDR3 reads CSASMASVAGPFQETQYF. The CDR3 region has the DNA TGCAGCGCTAGTATGGCTTCGGTGGCGGGGCCCTTTCAAGAGACCCAGTACTTC.

The chain combines TRBV5-6 with TRBJ1-2, with no clear D. From germline, CDR1 is SGHDT and CDR2 YYEEEE. V lost 2 bases to trimming and J lost 5 bases, with 13 bases between them. The CDR3 length is 14 residues. The DNA of the CDR3 is TGTGCCAGCAGCTTAAAGGGAGCTCGGTATGGCTACACCTTC. It specifies CASSLKGARYGYTF.

In this sample, this clone turned up once. This chain joins TRBV19 and TRBJ1-5, with D tentatively TRBD1 (6 bases). V gave up 8 bases and J gave up 2 bases, with 16 bases separating them. The CDR3 extends over 15 amino acids. The V gene's germline CDR1 is LNHDA and CDR2 SQIVND (reference sequence). The CDR3 region has the DNA TGTGCCAGTTCTACAGGGAATCAAGGCAATCAGCCCCAGCATTTT. Translating gives CASSTGNQGNQPQHF. Using reference TRBV19 and TRBJ1-5 for the parts outside the CDR3, the full variable domain is DGGITQSPKYLFRKEGQNVTLSCEQNLNHDAMYWYRQDPGQGLRLIYYSQIVNDFQKGDIAEGYSVSREKKESFPLTVTSAQKNPTAFYLCASSTGNQGNQPQHFGDGTRLSIL.